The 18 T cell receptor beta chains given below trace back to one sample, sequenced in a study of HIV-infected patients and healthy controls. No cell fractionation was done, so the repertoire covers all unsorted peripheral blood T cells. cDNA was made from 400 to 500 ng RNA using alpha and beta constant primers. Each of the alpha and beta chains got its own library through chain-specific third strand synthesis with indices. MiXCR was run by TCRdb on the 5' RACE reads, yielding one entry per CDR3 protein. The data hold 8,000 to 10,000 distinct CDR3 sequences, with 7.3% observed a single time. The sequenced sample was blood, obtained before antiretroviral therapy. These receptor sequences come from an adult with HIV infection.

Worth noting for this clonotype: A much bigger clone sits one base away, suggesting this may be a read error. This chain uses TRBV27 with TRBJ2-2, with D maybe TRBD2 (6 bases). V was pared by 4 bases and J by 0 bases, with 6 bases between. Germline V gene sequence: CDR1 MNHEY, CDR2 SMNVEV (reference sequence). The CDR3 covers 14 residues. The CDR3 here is CASSWGANTGELFF. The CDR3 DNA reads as TGTGCCAGCAGTTGGGGGGCGAACACCGGGGAGCTGTTTTTT.

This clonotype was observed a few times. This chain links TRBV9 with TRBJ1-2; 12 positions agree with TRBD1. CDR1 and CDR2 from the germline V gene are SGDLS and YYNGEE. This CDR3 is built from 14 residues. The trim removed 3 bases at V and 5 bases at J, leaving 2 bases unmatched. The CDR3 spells CASSEGQGAYGYTF. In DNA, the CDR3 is TGTGCCAGCAGCGAGGGACAGGGGGCATATGGCTACACCTTC.

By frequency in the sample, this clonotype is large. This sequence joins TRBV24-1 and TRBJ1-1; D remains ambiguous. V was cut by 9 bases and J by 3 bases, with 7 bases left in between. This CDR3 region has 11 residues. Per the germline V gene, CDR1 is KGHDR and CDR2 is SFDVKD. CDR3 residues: CATSVDTEAFF. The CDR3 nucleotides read TGTGCCACCTCGGTCGACACTGAAGCTTTCTTT.

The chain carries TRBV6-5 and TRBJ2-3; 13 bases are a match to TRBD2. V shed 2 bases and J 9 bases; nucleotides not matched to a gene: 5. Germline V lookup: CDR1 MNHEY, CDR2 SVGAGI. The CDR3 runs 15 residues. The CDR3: CASSYTSGGETTQYF. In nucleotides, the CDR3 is TGTGCCAGCAGTTACACTAGCGGGGGGGAAACAACGCAGTATTTT.

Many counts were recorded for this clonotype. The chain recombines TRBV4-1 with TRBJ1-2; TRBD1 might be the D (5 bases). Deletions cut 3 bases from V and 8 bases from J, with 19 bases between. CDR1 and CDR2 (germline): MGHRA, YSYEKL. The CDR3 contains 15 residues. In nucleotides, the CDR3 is TGCGCCAGCAGCCAGCCCTGGGACGGGGCTGAGGGCTACACCTTC. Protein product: CASSQPWDGAEGYTF.

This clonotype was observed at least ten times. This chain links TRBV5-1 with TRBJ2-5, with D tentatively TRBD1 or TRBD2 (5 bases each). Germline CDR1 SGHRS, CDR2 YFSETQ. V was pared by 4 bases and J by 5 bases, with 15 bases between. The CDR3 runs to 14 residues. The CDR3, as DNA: TGCGCCAGCAGCCTGAAGAAGGGGACGGAGACCCAGTACTTC. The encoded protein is CASSLKKGTETQYF.

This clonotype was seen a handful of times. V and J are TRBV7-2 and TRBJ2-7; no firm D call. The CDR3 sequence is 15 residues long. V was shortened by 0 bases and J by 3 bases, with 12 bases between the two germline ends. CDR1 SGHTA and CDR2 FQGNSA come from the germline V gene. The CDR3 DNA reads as TGTGCCAGCAGCTTAGCGGGCCCATCGGGCTACGAGCAGTACTTC. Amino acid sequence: CASSLAGPSGYEQYF. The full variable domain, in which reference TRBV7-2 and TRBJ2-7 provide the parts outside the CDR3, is GAGVSQSPSNKVTEKGKDVELRCDPISGHTALYWYRQSLGQGLEFLIYFQGNSAPDKSGLPSDRFSAERTGGSVSTLTIQRTQQEDSAVYLCASSLAGPSGYEQYFGPGTRLTVT.

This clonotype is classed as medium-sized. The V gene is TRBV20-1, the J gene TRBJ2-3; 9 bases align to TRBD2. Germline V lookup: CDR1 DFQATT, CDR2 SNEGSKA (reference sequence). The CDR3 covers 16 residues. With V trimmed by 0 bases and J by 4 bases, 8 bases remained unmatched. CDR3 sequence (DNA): TGCAGTGCTAGAGATTTCGCGGGGGGGCCGCCAGATACGCAGTATTTT. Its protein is CSARDFAGGPPDTQYF.

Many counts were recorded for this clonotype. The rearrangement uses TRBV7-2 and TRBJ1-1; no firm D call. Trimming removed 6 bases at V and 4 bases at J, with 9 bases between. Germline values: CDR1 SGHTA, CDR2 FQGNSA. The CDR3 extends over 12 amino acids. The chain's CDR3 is CASSKDTTEAFF. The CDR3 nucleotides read TGTGCCAGCAGTAAAGACACCACTGAAGCTTTCTTT.

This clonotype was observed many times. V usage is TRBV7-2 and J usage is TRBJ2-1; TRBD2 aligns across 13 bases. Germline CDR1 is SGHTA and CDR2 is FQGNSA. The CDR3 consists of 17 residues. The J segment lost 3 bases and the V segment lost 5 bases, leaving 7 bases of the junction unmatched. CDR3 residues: CASSPTSGGPFYNEQFF. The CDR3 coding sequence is TGTGCCAGCAGCCCGACTAGCGGGGGGCCCTTCTACAATGAGCAGTTCTTC.

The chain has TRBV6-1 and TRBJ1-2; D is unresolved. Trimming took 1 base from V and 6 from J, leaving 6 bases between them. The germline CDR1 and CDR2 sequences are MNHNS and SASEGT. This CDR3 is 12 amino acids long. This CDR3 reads CASSEVADGYTF. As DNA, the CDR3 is TGTGCCAGCAGTGAAGTAGCAGATGGCTACACCTTC.

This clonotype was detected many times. The CDR3 loop reads CASSRKGQGDYGYTF. Here the CDR3 DNA reads TGTGCCAGCAGCCGAAAGGGACAGGGAGACTATGGCTACACCTTC. This sequence joins TRBV7-2 and TRBJ1-2; 9 bases fit TRBD1. Germline loops: CDR1 SGHTA, CDR2 FQGNSA. V dropped 5 bases and J dropped 3; count of bases not matched to a gene: 7. There are 15 residues in the CDR3.

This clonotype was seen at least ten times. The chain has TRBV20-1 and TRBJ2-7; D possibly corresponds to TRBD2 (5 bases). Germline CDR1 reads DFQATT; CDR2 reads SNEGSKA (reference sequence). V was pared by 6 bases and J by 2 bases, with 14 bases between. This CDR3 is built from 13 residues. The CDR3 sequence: CSASREGPYEQYF. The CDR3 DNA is TGCAGTGCCTCAAGAGAGGGCCCCTACGAGCAGTACTTC.

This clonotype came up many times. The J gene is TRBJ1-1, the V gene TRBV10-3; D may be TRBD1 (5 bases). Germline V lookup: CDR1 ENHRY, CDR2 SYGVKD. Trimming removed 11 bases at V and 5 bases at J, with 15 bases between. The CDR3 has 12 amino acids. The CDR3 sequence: CAALGSGTEAFF. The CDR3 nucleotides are TGTGCCGCCCTCGGTTCAGGGACTGAAGCTTTCTTT.

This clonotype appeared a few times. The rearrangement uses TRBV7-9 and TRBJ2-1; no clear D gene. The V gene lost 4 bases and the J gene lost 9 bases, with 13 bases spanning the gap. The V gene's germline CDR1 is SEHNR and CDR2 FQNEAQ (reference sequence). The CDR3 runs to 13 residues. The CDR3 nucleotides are TGTGCCAGCAGCTCCCTGGGCAGGCCTGAGCAGTTCTTC. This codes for CASSSLGRPEQFF.

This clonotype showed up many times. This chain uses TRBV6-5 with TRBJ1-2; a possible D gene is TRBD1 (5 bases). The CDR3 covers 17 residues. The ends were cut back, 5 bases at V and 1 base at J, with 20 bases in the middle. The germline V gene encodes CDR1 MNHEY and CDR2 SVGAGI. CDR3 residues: CASSRSGLEGLNYGYTF. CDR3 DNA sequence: TGTGCCAGCAGTCGATCGGGCCTCGAGGGGCTTAACTATGGCTACACCTTC.

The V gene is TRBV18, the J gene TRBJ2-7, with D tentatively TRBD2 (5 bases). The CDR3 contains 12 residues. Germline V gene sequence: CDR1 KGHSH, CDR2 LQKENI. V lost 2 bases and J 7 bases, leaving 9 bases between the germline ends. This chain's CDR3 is CASSPVGEEQYF. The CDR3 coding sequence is TGTGCCAGCTCACCAGTGGGAGAGGAGCAGTACTTC.

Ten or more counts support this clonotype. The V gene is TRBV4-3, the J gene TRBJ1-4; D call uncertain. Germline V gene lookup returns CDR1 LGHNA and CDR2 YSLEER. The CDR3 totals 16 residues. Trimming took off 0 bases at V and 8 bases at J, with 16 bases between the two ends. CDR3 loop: CASSQDWAAAWEKLFF. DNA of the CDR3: TGCGCCAGCAGCCAAGATTGGGCAGCTGCTTGGGAAAAACTGTTTTTT.